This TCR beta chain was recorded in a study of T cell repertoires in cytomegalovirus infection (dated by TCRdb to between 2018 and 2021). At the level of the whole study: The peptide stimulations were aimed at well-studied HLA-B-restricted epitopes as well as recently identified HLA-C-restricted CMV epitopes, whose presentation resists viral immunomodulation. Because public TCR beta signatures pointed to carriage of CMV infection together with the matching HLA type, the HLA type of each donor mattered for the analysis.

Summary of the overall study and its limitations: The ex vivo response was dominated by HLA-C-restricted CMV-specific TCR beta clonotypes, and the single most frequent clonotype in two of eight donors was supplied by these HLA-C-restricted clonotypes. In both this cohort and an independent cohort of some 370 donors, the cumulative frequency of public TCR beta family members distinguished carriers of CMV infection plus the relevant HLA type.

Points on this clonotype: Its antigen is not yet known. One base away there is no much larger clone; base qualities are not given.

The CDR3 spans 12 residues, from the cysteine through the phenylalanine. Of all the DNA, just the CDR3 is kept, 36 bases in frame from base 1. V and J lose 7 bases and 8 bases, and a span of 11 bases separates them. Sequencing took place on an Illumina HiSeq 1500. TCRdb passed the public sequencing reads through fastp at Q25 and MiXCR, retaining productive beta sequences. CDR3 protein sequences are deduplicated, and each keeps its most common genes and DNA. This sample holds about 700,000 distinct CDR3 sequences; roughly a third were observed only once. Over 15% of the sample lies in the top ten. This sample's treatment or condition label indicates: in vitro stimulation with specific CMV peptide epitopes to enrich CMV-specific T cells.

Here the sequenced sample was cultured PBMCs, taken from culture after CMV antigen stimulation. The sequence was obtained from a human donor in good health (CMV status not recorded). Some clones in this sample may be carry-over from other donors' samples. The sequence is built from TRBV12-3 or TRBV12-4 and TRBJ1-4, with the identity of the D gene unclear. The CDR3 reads CASNSRREKLFF. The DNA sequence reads TGTGCCAGCAACTCCCGCCGGGAAAAACTGTTTTTT.